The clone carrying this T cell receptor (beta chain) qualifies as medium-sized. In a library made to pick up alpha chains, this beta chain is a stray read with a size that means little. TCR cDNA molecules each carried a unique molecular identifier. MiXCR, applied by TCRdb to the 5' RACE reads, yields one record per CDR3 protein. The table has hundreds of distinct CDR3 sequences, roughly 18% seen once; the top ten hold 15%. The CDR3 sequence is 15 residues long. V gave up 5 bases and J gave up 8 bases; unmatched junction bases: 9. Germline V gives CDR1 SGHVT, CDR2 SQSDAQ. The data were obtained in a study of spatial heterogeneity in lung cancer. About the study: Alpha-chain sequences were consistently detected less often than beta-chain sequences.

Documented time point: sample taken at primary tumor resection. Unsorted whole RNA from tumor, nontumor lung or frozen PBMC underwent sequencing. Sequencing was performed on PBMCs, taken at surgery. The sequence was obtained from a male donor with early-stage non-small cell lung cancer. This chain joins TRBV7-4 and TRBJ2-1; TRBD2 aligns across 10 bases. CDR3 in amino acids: CASSLTSGGAYEQFF. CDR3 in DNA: TGTGCCAGCAGCCTGACGAGCGGGGGGGCCTATGAGCAGTTCTTC. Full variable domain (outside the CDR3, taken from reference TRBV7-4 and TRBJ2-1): GAGVSQSPRYKVAKRGRDVALRCDSISGHVTLYWYRQTLGQGSEVLTYSQSDAQRDKSGRPSGRFSAERPERSVSTLKIQRTEQGDSAVYLCASSLTSGGAYEQFFGPGTRLTVL.